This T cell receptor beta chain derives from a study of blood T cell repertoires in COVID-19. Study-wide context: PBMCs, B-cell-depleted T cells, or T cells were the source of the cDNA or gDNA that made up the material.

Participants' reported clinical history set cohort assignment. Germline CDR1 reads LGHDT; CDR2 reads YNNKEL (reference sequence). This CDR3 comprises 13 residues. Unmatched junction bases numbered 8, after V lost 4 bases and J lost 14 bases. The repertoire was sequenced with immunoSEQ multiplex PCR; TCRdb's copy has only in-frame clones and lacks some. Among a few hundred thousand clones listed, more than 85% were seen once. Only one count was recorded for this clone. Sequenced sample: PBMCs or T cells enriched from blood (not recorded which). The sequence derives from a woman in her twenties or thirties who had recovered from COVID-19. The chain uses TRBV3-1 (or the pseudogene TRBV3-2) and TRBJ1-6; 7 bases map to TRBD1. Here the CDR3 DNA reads TGTGCCAGCAGCCGACAGGGTTCGGGTACCCTCCACTTT. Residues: CASSRQGSGTLHF.